Listed here are 14 T cell receptor beta chains from one sample, sequenced in a study of T-cell reconstitution after alpha-beta-depleted transplantation in children. Unique molecular identifiers were incorporated during preparation of the TCRbeta library. Using its own MiXCR run on the PCR reads, TCRdb lists one record per CDR3 protein. Counted here are 80,000 to 100,000 distinct CDR3 sequences, about 22% occurring once; the ten biggest clones make up around a fifth. The sequences come from PBMCs, collected before TCRalphabeta/CD19-depleted stem cell transplant. Source of these receptors: a boy aged 2-15 years with acute lymphoblastic leukemia, due to receive a stem cell transplant.

The chain joins TRBV28 to TRBJ2-6; tentatively, D is TRBD2 (5 bases). Trimming left V 3 bases short and J 0 bases short, with 9 bases between. CDR3 size: 16 residues. Germline loops: CDR1 MDHEN, CDR2 SYDVKM. The CDR3 DNA reads TGTGCCAGCAGTTTGGAGGCAGACTCTGGGGCCAACGTCCTGACTTTC. It codes for CASSLEADSGANVLTF.

V gene TRBV3-1 combines with J gene TRBJ2-1; no firm D call. The V and J ends lost 0 bases and 6 bases respectively, with 9 bases between them. The CDR3 extends over 14 amino acids. Germline-derived CDR1 and CDR2 are LGHDT and YNNKEL (reference sequence). The CDR3: CASSQEGTANEQFF. CDR3 bases: TGTGCCAGCAGCCAAGAAGGTACCGCCAATGAGCAGTTCTTC.

The rearrangement links TRBV5-8 to TRBJ1-2; D is possibly TRBD1 (6 bases). Trimming took off 2 bases at V and 6 bases at J, with 14 bases between the two ends. Germline-derived CDR1 and CDR2 are SGHTS and YDEGEE. The CDR3 length is 14 residues. CDR3 in amino acids: CASSFKTGRDGYTF. CDR3 sequence (DNA): TGTGCCAGCAGCTTCAAAACAGGGCGGGATGGCTACACCTTC.

In this sample, this clonotype turned up a few times. The CDR3 loop is CASSHVQGQGSHEQYF. CDR3 nucleotides: TGTGCCAGCAGCCACGTTCAGGGACAGGGGTCCCACGAGCAGTACTTC. The V and J genes are TRBV3-1 and TRBJ2-7; 10 bases are shared with TRBD1. V dropped 3 bases and J dropped 5; count of bases not matched to a gene: 10. Germline CDR1 reads LGHDT; CDR2 reads YNNKEL (reference sequence). The CDR3 is 16 amino acids.

This clonotype was recorded a few times. This rearrangement joins TRBV2 to TRBJ2-1, with 11 bases matching TRBD2. The CDR3 length is 15 residues. CDR1 and CDR2 from the germline V gene are SNHLY and FYNNEI. V lost 6 bases and J lost 6; bases outside the gene matches: 7. CDR3 sequence reads: CASSGRLAGGNEQFF. Here the CDR3 DNA reads TGTGCCAGCAGCGGTAGGCTAGCGGGAGGCAATGAGCAGTTCTTC.

This chain links TRBV10-3 with TRBJ2-5; D is ambiguous. Germline V lookup: CDR1 ENHRY, CDR2 SYGVKD. V shed 3 bases and J shed 4 bases, with 9 bases lying between them. CDR3 length: 13 amino acids. CDR3 DNA sequence: TGTGCCATCAGTGATTCAGGCGGAGAGACCCAGTACTTC. It yields the protein CAISDSGGETQYF.

On this clonotype: At one of its ends the junction is not consistent with the germline gene, which may arise from a read error. The genes are TRBV2 and TRBJ2-1; D ambiguous. CDR3 length equals 11 residues. CDR1 and CDR2 from the germline V gene are SNHLY and FYNNEI. This CDR3 reads CASSSNNEHFF. For the CDR3, the DNA is TGTGCCAGCAGTAGTAACAATGAGCATTTCTTC.

This clonotype was detected only once. This CDR3 reads CSARSGGGHNEQFF. The CDR3 coding sequence is TGCAGTGCTAGAAGTGGCGGAGGGCACAATGAGCAGTTCTTC. The chain links TRBV20-1 to TRBJ2-1, with TRBD2 as a possible D gene (6 bases). Germline CDR1 and CDR2: DFQATT and SNEGSKA (reference sequence). V was clipped by 2 bases and J by 5 bases, with 13 bases between them. The CDR3 runs to 14 residues.

The V call is TRBV2, the J call TRBJ2-1; D not certain. Germline V lookup: CDR1 SNHLY, CDR2 FYNNEI. Trimming took off 6 bases at V and 8 bases at J, with 8 bases between the two ends. This CDR3 is 11 amino acids long. The CDR3 region has the DNA TGTGCCAGCAGCCCTGGGGATGAGCAGTTCTTC. Residues: CASSPGDEQFF.

This chain joins TRBV30 and TRBJ1-6; no firm D call. V shed 0 bases and J shed 7 bases, with 7 bases lying between them. Germline CDR1 and CDR2: GTSNPN and SVGIG (reference sequence). This CDR3 comprises 13 residues. DNA for the CDR3: TGTGCCTGGAGTGTACGGGCCAATTCACCCCTCCACTTT. It encodes CAWSVRANSPLHF.

The chain links TRBV6-2 or TRBV6-3 to TRBJ1-6, with TRBD1 matching 8 bases. Germline CDR1 is MNHEY and CDR2 is SVGEGT. V shed 8 bases, J shed 10 bases, and the junction held 10 bases outside the gene matches. The CDR3 is made up of 14 amino acids. The CDR3 reads CASSTGGIGSPLHF. DNA for the CDR3: TGTGCCAGCTCAACAGGGGGGATAGGATCACCCCTCCACTTT.

This clonotype turned up a few times. This chain connects TRBV12-3 or TRBV12-4 to TRBJ2-6; D uncertain. The CDR3 is made up of 14 amino acids. V was cut by 2 bases and J by 1 base, with 3 bases left in between. Here the CDR3 DNA reads TGTGCCAGCAGTTTAACGTCTGGGGCCAACGTCCTGACTTTC. Protein sequence: CASSLTSGANVLTF.

This clonotype was counted only a few times. The chain links TRBV29-1 to TRBJ1-5, with 7 bases lining up with TRBD1. CDR1 and CDR2 from the germline V gene are SQVTM and ANQGSEA. Trimming cost V 7 bases and J 3 bases; bases outside gene matches: 6. The CDR3 spans 13 residues. CDR3 sequence (DNA): TGCAGCGCCTCACAGGGGTTCAATCAGCCCCAGCATTTT. Translation: CSASQGFNQPQHF.

This clonotype was seen a handful of times. V usage is TRBV30 and J usage is TRBJ2-3, with 8 bases fitting TRBD2. Germline assignment: CDR1 GTSNPN and CDR2 SVGIG (reference sequence). The CDR3 totals 15 residues. V was pared by 0 bases and J by 9 bases, with 11 bases of the junction left unmatched. This CDR3 reads CAWSVTSGGGMTQYF. CDR3 DNA: TGTGCCTGGAGTGTCACTAGCGGAGGGGGTATGACGCAGTATTTT.